A selection of T cell receptor beta chains follows, all from one sample in a study of T cell responses to AZD1222 COVID-19 vaccine. Generated by immunoSEQ multiplex PCR, the TCRdb table keeps only in-frame clones and is missing some. This table holds some 130,000 clones, roughly 90% found once. Sequences were derived from peripheral blood, sampled on day 0 of AZD1222 vaccination. The receptors originated from an adult in good health. Both conserved end residues are part of each CDR3. D genes are given only for firm matches. Clone size is stated in some rows and not others, as once, few, many or a class when expanded.

TRBJ1-2 | TRBV5-1 | NA | NA | TGCGCCAGCAGTCTGTCAGGGCGGCTCTATGGCTACACCTTC | CASSLSGRLYGYTF
TRBJ2-3 | TRBV2 | NA | NA | TGTGCCAGCAGTGACGGGGCAGGGGGCACAGATACGCAGTATTTT | CASSDGAGGTDTQYF
TRBJ2-5 | TRBV19 | NA | few | TGTGCCAGTAGTATATCCGGCGCTGGGGTAGGGGTCCAGTACTTC | CASSISGAGVGVQYF
TRBJ1-1 | TRBV3-1/TRBV3-2 | NA | NA | TGTGCCAGCAGCCAAGTGGCAGGGAAGACTGAAGCTTTCTTT | CASSQVAGKTEAFF
TRBJ2-1 | TRBV9 | NA | NA | TGTGCCAGCAGCCCCCGGTCCCAGTTCAGCTCCTACAATGAGCAGTTCTTC | CASSPRSQFSSYNEQFF
TRBJ2-2 | TRBV27 | NA | once | TGTGCCAGCAGCTTTTACCGCAAGTTCGGGGAGCTGTTTTTT | CASSFYRKFGELFF
TRBJ2-2 | TRBV5-6 | TRBD1 | NA | TGTGCCAGCAGCCGGATTTGGGACAGGGCCACCGGGGAGCTGTTTTTT | CASSRIWDRATGELFF
TRBJ2-3 | TRBV5-4 | NA | NA | TGTGCCAGCAGCTTAAAGGGTTACACAGATACGCAGTATTTT | CASSLKGYTDTQYF
TRBJ2-1 | TRBV7-7 | TRBD2 | NA | TGTGCCAGCAGCTTAGGCGGGAGCGTTGGCAATGAGCAGTTCTTC | CASSLGGSVGNEQFF
TRBJ1-5 | TRBV2 | TRBD1 | NA | TGTGCCAGCAGTGGGTCAGGGGGCTTCAATCAGCCCCAGCATTTT | CASSGSGGFNQPQHF
TRBJ2-1 | TRBV4-1 | NA | NA | TGCGCCAGCAGCCAAGGACCTATAACAGAGCAGTTCTTC | CASSQGPITEQFF
TRBJ1-1 | TRBV13 | NA | few | TGTGCCAGCAGCTTGGGGGGGGGAAACCCCTGGACAGTCATCTTGAACACTGAAGCTTTCTTT | CASSLGGGNPWTVILNTEAFF
TRBJ1-1 | TRBV6-9 | NA | NA | TGTGCCAGCAGTTATCAGGGTACGAACACTGAAGCTTTCTTT | CASSYQGTNTEAFF
TRBJ2-7 | TRBV9 | TRBD1 | NA | TGTGCCAGCAGCCGGGACAGGGGGACCTACGAGCAGTACTTC | CASSRDRGTYEQYF
TRBJ1-3 | TRBV2 | TRBD1 | NA | TGTGCCAGCAGCTCGGGACAGGACTCTGGAAACACCATATATTTT | CASSSGQDSGNTIYF
TRBJ2-5 | TRBV6-5 | TRBD1 | NA | TGTGCCAGCAGGAAGACAGGGGGAGAGACCCAGTACTTC | CASRKTGGETQYF
TRBJ2-5 | TRBV12-3/TRBV12-4 | NA | NA | TGTGCCAGCTCGTGGGGGGAGACCCAGTACTTC | CASSWGETQYF
TRBJ1-3 | TRBV3-1/TRBV3-2 | NA | NA | TGTGCCAGCAGCCAGGGCCCTCCAAGGACACTCAAAAACACCATATATTTT | CASSQGPPRTLKNTIYF
TRBJ2-1 | TRBV7-2 | TRBD2 | NA | TGTGCCAGCAGCTTAGCTAGCGGGACCTACAATGAGCAGTTCTTC | CASSLASGTYNEQFF
TRBJ2-7 | TRBV6-2/TRBV6-3 | NA | NA | TGTGCCAGCAGTCAGAGGGGCCGCTACGAGCAGTACTTC | CASSQRGRYEQYF
TRBJ2-2 | TRBV10-1 | TRBD1 | NA | TGCGCCAGCAGGCGACAGGGATATACCGGGGAGCTGTTTTTT | CASRRQGYTGELFF
TRBJ1-5 | TRBV4-1 | NA | once | TGCGCCAGCAGCCAGGACGGGACCATAGGCAATCAGCCCCAGCATTTT | CASSQDGTIGNQPQHF
TRBJ1-1 | TRBV6-4 | NA | NA | TGTGCCAGCAGTATAACCGGGATGAGCACTGAAGCTTTCTTT | CASSITGMSTEAFF
TRBJ2-7 | TRBV2 | TRBD1 | few | TGTGCCAGCAGTCTACAGGGGGGCACCTACGAGCAGTACTTC | CASSLQGGTYEQYF
TRBJ2-2 | TRBV15 | TRBD1 | NA | TGTGCCACCAGCAGAGCCACAGGGGGATCGATCACCGGGGAGCTGTTTTTT | CATSRATGGSITGELFF
TRBJ1-2 | TRBV9 | NA | NA | TGTGCCAGCAGGGCTAGCGGTCGGGCATACAATGGCTACACCTTC | CASRASGRAYNGYTF
TRBJ1-2 | TRBV29-1 | NA | NA | TGCAGCGTTCAGGGGCAAAACTATGGCTACACCTTC | CSVQGQNYGYTF
TRBJ1-6 | TRBV9 | NA | NA | TGTGCCAGCAGCGTCTTAGGGGACTCCTATAATTCACCCCTCCACTTT | CASSVLGDSYNSPLHF